This T cell receptor beta chain was found in a study of CXCR3-negative and CXCR3-positive naive CD8 T cells. UMI-tagged TRB cDNA libraries were built via 5' RACE. For each CDR3 protein, TCRdb gives one entry from its re-call of the 5' RACE reads, without DNA. The listing records fewer than 65,000 distinct CDR3 sequences. Findings and caveats of the study: CXCR3-expressing naive cells carried TRB CDR3s more hydrophobic than those of CXCR3-negative naive cells.

To note about this clonotype: Antigen: not known.

What was sequenced was naive CXCR3+ CD8+ T cells from blood. Subset of the sample: CD45RO-CCR7+CD27+CD95- naive CD8+ T cells expressing CXCR3 (TNR3+). This clonotype was sampled from a human donor in good health. Some clones in this sample may be carry-over from other donors' samples.

CDR3 residues: CASSSPPSTNTGELFF. The chain uses TRBV7-6 and TRBJ2-2; the TCRdb D gene call, TRBD1, has no DNA to confirm it. Germline V CDR1 and CDR2: SGHVS, FNYEAQ. The CDR3 spans 16 residues.